The rows below give T cell receptor beta chains drawn from one sample of a study of control samples from healthy donors and cancer patients. The assay was immunoSEQ multiplex PCR, and TCRdb's table has in-frame clones only and misses some. The sample contains roughly 160,000 clones, roughly 95% of which appear only once. Sample: blood. The receptors derive from a woman in her twenties or thirties in good health. CDR3s include the opening cysteine and the closing phenylalanine or tryptophan.

v_call	j_call	cdr3_aa
TRBV14	TRBJ2-3	CASSQETSGRDTQYF
TRBV27	TRBJ2-1	CASSLNPGGSTYNEQFF
TRBV3-1/TRBV3-2	TRBJ1-6	CASSRGQPNSPLHF
TRBV4-1	TRBJ2-1	CASSQVTAFPANEQFF
TRBV28	TRBJ1-1	CASSASGQGEDEAFF
TRBV4-1	TRBJ2-7	CASSPSPLAERSYEQYF
TRBV18	TRBJ2-1	CASSPLGQGNNEQFF
TRBV7-6	TRBJ1-1	CASSEYSLNTEAFF
TRBV14	TRBJ1-2	CASSQGGQGNYGYTF
TRBV6-5	TRBJ2-1	CASRATGLYNEQFF
TRBV30	TRBJ1-2	CAWSVRIDIVRNGYTF
TRBV5-5	TRBJ2-2	CASSLRSGTSENTGELFF
TRBV23-1	TRBJ2-2	CASSQSVPTGWNTGELFF
TRBV7-9	TRBJ1-2	CASTFTGRGDGYTF
TRBV24-1	TRBJ1-1	CATSDWDTEAFF
TRBV19	TRBJ2-7	CASASWGPPYEQYF
TRBV5-1	TRBJ2-2	CASNPGGQNTGELFF
TRBV4-1	TRBJ1-1	CASSPGTLTEAFF
TRBV9	TRBJ1-1	CASSAQDRLNTEAFF
TRBV6-2/TRBV6-3	TRBJ2-7	CASSPLRGHSYEQYF
TRBV21-1	TRBJ2-2	CASSKVIAGGVGELFF
TRBV29-1	TRBJ2-1	CSVDDGRAYNEQFF
TRBV7-8	TRBJ1-5	CASSLATAGLNQPQHF
TRBV5-1	TRBJ2-3	CASSRGLAGGILTDTQYF
TRBV5-1	TRBJ1-1	CASSKTGVERTEAFF
TRBV29-1	TRBJ2-7	CSVEVLAGEQYF
TRBV3-1/TRBV3-2	TRBJ1-2	CASSLAGDGGGYTF
TRBV11-2	TRBJ1-3	CASSLFPGALSGNTIYF
TRBV7-8	TRBJ2-3	CASSLGRGTDTQYF
TRBV28	TRBJ1-1	CASISGRGPDTEAFF
TRBV19	TRBJ2-2	CASSRGQPYTGELFF
TRBV27	TRBJ2-2	CASSLSHQNTGELFF
TRBV6-6	TRBJ2-1	CASSISDRGNEQFF
TRBV5-1	TRBJ1-1	CASSLTGMNTEAFF
TRBV28	TRBJ1-2	CASSSVGGYTF
TRBV5-6	TRBJ1-5	CASSLWIGQGADSNQPQHF
TRBV5-4	TRBJ1-1	CASRPTGPNTEAFF
TRBV5-6	TRBJ2-1	CASSLGLAGAYNEQFF
TRBV7-9	TRBJ2-3	CASSLVPQLGGTDTQYF
TRBV25-1	TRBJ2-3	CASSDLRGTDTQYF
TRBV5-1	TRBJ1-4	CASSLQGAFGEKLFF
TRBV7-8	TRBJ1-1	CASSPRTGGFEAFF
TRBV15	TRBJ1-1	CATSRDPDNTEAFF
TRBV6-1	TRBJ2-7	CASSEQGAHDEQYF
TRBV19	TRBJ2-1	CASSIVQGAVGEQFF
TRBV30	TRBJ1-5	CAWSPPGGAGVQPQHF
TRBV9	TRBJ2-2	CASSGDSGELFF
TRBV24-1	TRBJ1-2	CATNTQGSGYTF
TRBV2	TRBJ2-3	CASKGGDTDTQYF
TRBV9	TRBJ2-1	CASSVSSGRASEQFF
TRBV28	TRBJ2-2	CASSQWRQGTGELFF
TRBV30	TRBJ1-5	CAWSVRLMEQPQHF
TRBV28	TRBJ2-7	CASSRGLAEIYEQYF
TRBV23-1	TRBJ2-7	CASSPADGPPYEQYF